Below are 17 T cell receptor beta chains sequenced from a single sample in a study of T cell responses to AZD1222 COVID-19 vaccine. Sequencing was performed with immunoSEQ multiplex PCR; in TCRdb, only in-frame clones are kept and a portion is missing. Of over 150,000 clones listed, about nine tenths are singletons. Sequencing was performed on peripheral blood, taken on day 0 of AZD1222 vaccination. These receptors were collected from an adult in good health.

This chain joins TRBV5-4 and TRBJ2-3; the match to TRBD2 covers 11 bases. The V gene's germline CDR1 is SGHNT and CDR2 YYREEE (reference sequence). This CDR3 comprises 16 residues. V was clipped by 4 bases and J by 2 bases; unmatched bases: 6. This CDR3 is CASSPRLAGPTDTQYF. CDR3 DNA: TGTGCCAGCAGCCCAAGACTAGCGGGGCCCACAGATACGCAGTATTTT.

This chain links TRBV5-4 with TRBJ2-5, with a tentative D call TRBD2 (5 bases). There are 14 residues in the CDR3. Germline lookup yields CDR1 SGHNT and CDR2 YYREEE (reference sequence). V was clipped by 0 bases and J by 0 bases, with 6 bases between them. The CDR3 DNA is TGTGCCAGCAGCTTGGAGCGGTACCAAGAGACCCAGTACTTC. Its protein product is CASSLERYQETQYF. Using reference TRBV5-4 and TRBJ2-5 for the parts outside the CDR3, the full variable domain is ETGVTQSPTHLIKTRGQQVTLRCSSQSGHNTVSWYQQALGQGPQFIFQYYREEENGRGNFPPRFSGLQFPNYSSELNVNALELDDSALYLCASSLERYQETQYFGPGTRLLVL.

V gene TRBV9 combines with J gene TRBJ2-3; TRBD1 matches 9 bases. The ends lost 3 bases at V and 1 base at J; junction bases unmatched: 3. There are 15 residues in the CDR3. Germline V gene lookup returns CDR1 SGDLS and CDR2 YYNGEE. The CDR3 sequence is CASSATGGRTDTQYF. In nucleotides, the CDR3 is TGTGCCAGCAGCGCCACAGGGGGCCGCACAGATACGCAGTATTTT.

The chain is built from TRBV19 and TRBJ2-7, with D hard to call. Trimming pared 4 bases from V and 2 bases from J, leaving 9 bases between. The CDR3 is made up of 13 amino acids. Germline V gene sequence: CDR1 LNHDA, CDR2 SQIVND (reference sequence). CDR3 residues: CASSTQRTYEQYF. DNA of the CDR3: TGTGCCAGTAGTACGCAGAGAACCTACGAGCAGTACTTC.

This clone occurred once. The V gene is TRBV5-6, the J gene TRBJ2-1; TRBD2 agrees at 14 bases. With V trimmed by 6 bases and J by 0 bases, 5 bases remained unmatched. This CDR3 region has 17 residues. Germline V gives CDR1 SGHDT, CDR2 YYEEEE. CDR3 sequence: CASTGTSGGRSYNEQFF. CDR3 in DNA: TGTGCCAGCACCGGGACTAGCGGGGGTCGCTCCTACAATGAGCAGTTCTTC.

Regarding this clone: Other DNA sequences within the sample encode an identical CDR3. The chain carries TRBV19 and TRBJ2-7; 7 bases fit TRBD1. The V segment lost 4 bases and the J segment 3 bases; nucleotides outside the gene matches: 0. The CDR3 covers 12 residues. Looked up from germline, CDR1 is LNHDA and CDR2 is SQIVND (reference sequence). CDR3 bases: TGTGCCAGTAGTAGGGACAGCTACGAGCAGTACTTC. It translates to CASSRDSYEQYF.

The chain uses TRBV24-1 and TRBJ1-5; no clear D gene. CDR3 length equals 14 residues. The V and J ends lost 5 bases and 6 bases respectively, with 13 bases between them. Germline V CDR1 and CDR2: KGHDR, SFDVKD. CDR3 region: CATSAAASGQPQHF. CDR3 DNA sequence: TGTGCCACCAGTGCGGCGGCGTCGGGTCAGCCCCAGCATTTT.

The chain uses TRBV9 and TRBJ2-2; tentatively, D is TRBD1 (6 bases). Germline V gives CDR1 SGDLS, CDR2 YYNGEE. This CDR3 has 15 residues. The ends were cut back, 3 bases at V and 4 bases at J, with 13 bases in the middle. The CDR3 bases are TGTGCCAGCAGCGCCAGTACAGGGTTCACCGGGGAGCTGTTTTTT. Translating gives CASSASTGFTGELFF.

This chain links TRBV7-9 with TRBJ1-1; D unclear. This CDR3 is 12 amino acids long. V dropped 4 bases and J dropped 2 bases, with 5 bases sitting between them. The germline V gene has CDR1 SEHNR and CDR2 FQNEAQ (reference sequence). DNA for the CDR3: TGTGCCAGCAGCTCGCCTAACACTGAAGCTTTCTTT. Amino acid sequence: CASSSPNTEAFF.

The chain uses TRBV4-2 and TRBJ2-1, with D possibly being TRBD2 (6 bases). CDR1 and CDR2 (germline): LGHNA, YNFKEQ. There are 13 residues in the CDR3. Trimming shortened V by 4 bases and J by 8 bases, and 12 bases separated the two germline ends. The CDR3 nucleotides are TGTGCCAGCAGCCTTGTGGGCGGGGATGAGCAGTTCTTC. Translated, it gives CASSLVGGDEQFF.

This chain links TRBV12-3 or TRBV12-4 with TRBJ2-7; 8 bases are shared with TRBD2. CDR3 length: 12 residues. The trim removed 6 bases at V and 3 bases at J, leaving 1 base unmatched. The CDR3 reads CASSGTSYEQYF. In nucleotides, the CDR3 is TGTGCCAGCAGCGGGACTAGCTACGAGCAGTACTTC.

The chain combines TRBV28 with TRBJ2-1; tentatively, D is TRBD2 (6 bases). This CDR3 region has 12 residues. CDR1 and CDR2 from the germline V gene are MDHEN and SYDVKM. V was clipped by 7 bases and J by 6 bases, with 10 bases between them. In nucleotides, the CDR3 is TGTGCCAGCATGGGACTCCTCAATGAGCAGTTCTTC. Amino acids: CASMGLLNEQFF.

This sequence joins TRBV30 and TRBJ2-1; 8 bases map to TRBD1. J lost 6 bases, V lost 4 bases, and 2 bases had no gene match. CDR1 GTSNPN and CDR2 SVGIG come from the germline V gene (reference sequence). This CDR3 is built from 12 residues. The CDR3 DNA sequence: TGTGCCTGGACGACAGGGGTCAATGAGCAGTTCTTC. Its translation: CAWTTGVNEQFF.

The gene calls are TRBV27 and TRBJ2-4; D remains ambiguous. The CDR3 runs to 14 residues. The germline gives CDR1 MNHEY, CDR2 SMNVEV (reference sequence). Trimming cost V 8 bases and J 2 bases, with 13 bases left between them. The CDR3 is CASASSISKNIQYF. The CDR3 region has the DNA TGTGCCAGCGCCTCCTCCATATCCAAAAACATTCAGTACTTC.

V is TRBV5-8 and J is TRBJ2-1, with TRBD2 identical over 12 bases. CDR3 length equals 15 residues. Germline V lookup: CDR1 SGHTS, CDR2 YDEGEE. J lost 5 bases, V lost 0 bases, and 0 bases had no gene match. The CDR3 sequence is CASSLGTSGDNEQFF. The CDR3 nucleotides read TGTGCCAGCAGCTTGGGGACTAGCGGGGACAATGAGCAGTTCTTC. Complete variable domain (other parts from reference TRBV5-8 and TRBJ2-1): EAGVTQSPTHLIKTRGQQATLRCSPISGHTSVYWYQQALGLGLQFLLWYDEGEERNRGNFPPRFSGRQFPNYSSELNVNALELEDSALYLCASSLGTSGDNEQFFGPGTRLTVL.

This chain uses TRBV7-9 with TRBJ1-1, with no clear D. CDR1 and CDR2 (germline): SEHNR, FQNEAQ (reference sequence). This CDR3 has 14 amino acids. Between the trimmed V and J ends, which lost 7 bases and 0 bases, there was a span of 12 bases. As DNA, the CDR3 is TGTGCCAGCATAGGCGGAAACGTGAACACTGAAGCTTTCTTT. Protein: CASIGGNVNTEAFF. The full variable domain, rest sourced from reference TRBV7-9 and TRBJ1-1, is DTGVSQNPRHKITKRGQNVTFRCDPISEHNRLYWYRQTLGQGPEFLTYFQNEAQLEKSRLLSDRFSAERPKGSFSTLEIQRTEQGDSAMYLCASIGGNVNTEAFFGQGTRLTVV.

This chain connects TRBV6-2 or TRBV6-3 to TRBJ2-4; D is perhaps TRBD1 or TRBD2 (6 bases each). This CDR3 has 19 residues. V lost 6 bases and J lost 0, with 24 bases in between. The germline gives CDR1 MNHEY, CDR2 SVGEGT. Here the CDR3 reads CASSQTGGGEFLAKNIQYF. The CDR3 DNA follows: TGTGCCAGCAGCCAAACCGGGGGCGGCGAGTTCTTAGCCAAAAACATTCAGTACTTC.